Below are 19 T cell receptor beta chains sequenced from a single sample in a study of T cells in Graves' hyperthyroidism and ophthalmopathy. Amplification of TCR beta CDR3 regions used RNA as the template. HTBI primers were used for first-round RT-PCR of the TCR CDR3. From the multiplex PCR reads, TCRdb called clonotypes with MiXCR, one entry per CDR3 protein. The sample lists roughly 500,000 distinct CDR3 sequences; around a fifth were seen once. The sequenced sample consisted of blood. These receptors were collected from a woman between 65 and 79 years old with Graves' ophthalmopathy.

This clonotype appeared many times. This chain links TRBV7-9 with TRBJ2-3; D might be TRBD1 (6 bases). CDR1 SEHNR and CDR2 FQNEAQ come from the germline V gene (reference sequence). CDR3 length equals 15 residues. V shed 2 bases and J shed 0 bases, with 9 bases lying between them. As DNA, the CDR3 is TGTGCCAGCAGCTTAAGTGGACAGAGCACAGATACGCAGTATTTT. Encoded protein: CASSLSGQSTDTQYF.

The rearrangement links TRBV12-3 or TRBV12-4 to TRBJ2-7; no clear D. The CDR3 is 13 amino acids. The ends were cut back, 3 bases at V and 3 bases at J, with 9 bases in the middle. CDR3 region: CASSFRWGYEQYF. The CDR3 DNA sequence: TGTGCCAGCAGTTTTCGTTGGGGCTACGAGCAGTACTTC.

The chain uses TRBV11-2 and TRBJ2-1, with 9 positions matching TRBD2. The CDR3 totals 14 residues. The germline V gene encodes CDR1 SGHAT and CDR2 FQNNGV. J was trimmed by 7 bases and V by 6 bases; bases with no gene match: 7. The CDR3 DNA reads as TGTGCCAGCAGGGGACTAGCTTTGGGGAATGAGCAGTTCTTC. It yields the protein CASRGLALGNEQFF.

Comment on this clonotype: Since a much larger clone is just one base distant, this may be a read error. This chain's CDR3 is CASGAATERVAFF. CDR3 sequence (DNA): TGTGCCAGCGGTGCAGCGACCGAACGGGTAGCTTTCTTT. The chain joins TRBV6-1 to TRBJ1-1, with D unclear. V lost 8 bases to trimming and J lost 10 bases, with 20 bases between them. This CDR3 has 13 residues. Germline V gives CDR1 MNHNS, CDR2 SASEGT.

V usage is TRBV19 and J usage is TRBJ1-1; perhaps TRBD1 as D (5 bases). Germline CDR1 reads LNHDA; CDR2 reads SQIVND (reference sequence). The V gene lost 3 bases and the J gene lost 2 bases, with 13 bases spanning the gap. This CDR3 is 15 amino acids long. In DNA form, the CDR3 reads TGTGCCAGTAGTATTAGAGGGGTCCTAAACACTGAAGCTTTCTTT. Amino acid sequence: CASSIRGVLNTEAFF.

This clonotype showed up just a few times. The J gene is TRBJ1-2, the V gene TRBV7-2; no firm D call. Germline CDR1 reads SGHTA; CDR2 reads FQGNSA. Trimming pared 3 bases from V and 0 bases from J, leaving 8 bases between. The length of the CDR3 is 14 residues. CDR3 residues: CASSFLGSNYGYTF. The CDR3 DNA reads as TGTGCCAGCAGCTTCCTGGGCTCTAACTATGGCTACACCTTC. The full variable domain, rest sourced from reference TRBV7-2 and TRBJ1-2, is GAGVSQSPSNKVTEKGKDVELRCDPISGHTALYWYRQSLGQGLEFLIYFQGNSAPDKSGLPSDRFSAERTGGSVSTLTIQRTQQEDSAVYLCASSFLGSNYGYTFGSGTRLTVV.

This clonotype appeared a few times. V usage is TRBV28 and J usage is TRBJ1-1; the D gene is possibly TRBD1 (5 bases). Per the germline V gene, CDR1 is MDHEN and CDR2 is SYDVKM. The CDR3 covers 13 residues. The V and J ends lost 8 bases and 2 bases respectively, with 12 bases between them. As DNA, the CDR3 is TGTGCCAGCTGGGGGACTGGTAACACTGAAGCTTTCTTT. Translated, it gives CASWGTGNTEAFF.

This clonotype was recorded many times. The V and J genes are TRBV12-3 or TRBV12-4 and TRBJ1-2; D possibly corresponds to TRBD1 (6 bases). This CDR3 is built from 14 residues. V gave up 4 bases and J gave up 1 base, with 10 bases separating them. Written as DNA, the CDR3 is TGTGCCAGCAGTTCCGGACAGCTTAACTATGGCTACACCTTC. Amino acid sequence: CASSSGQLNYGYTF.

This clonotype appeared once. The junction differs from germline at one of its ends, possibly a read error. V gene TRBV6-1 combines with J gene TRBJ2-7; 10 nucleotides agree with TRBD2. This CDR3 is 16 amino acids long. The V gene's germline CDR1 is MNHNS and CDR2 SASEGT. CDR3 bases: TGTGCCATCAGTGAGCCCGAACTAGCGGGATCACACGAGCAGTACTTC. It is translated as CAISEPELAGSHEQYF.

This clonotype was detected a few times. V usage is TRBV9 and J usage is TRBJ2-2, with 7 bases aligning to TRBD2. V gave up 0 bases and J gave up 7 bases; unmatched junction bases: 6. Germline CDR1 SGDLS, CDR2 YYNGEE. The CDR3 sequence is 15 residues long. The CDR3 nucleotides are TGTGCCAGCAGCGTAGCGGCGGGAGCGGACGGGGAGCTGTTTTTT. This gives the protein CASSVAAGADGELFF.

This clonotype was counted between two and nine times. The chain links TRBV2 to TRBJ1-1; possibly TRBD1 for D (5 bases). V gave up 4 bases and J gave up 1 base, with 13 bases separating them. The CDR3 runs to 15 residues. CDR1 and CDR2 from the germline V gene are SNHLY and FYNNEI. CDR3 sequence: CASSVQGAWNTEAFF. CDR3 bases: TGTGCCAGCAGTGTCCAGGGCGCATGGAACACTGAAGCTTTCTTT.

The V call is TRBV7-9, the J call TRBJ2-5; TRBD1 is a possible D gene (6 bases). V dropped 1 base and J dropped 3 bases, with 9 bases sitting between them. The CDR3 has 14 residues. CDR1 and CDR2 (germline): SEHNR, FQNEAQ (reference sequence). The CDR3 protein is CASSLGGTKETQYF. The CDR3, as DNA: TGTGCCAGCAGCTTAGGAGGGACAAAAGAGACCCAGTACTTC.

J is TRBJ2-2 and V is TRBV29-1; D is unresolved. CDR3 size: 14 residues. V dropped 6 bases and J dropped 6 bases, with 17 bases sitting between them. Germline assignment: CDR1 SQVTM and CDR2 ANQGSEA. DNA for the CDR3: TGCAGCGTGTCTTCGGGCAGTCTGGCCGGGGAGCTGTTTTTT. It yields the protein CSVSSGSLAGELFF.

This clonotype was found a few times. This chain connects TRBV6-2 or TRBV6-3 to TRBJ2-1, with D maybe TRBD2 (5 bases). Trimming stripped 5 bases from V and 3 bases from J, with 17 bases between. In germline, CDR1 is MNHEY, CDR2 SVGEGT. The CDR3 has 16 amino acids. The CDR3: CASSTRASGLYNEQFF. DNA for the CDR3: TGTGCCAGCAGTACCCGCGCCAGCGGACTCTACAATGAGCAGTTCTTC.

This clonotype has just a few counts. The chain employs TRBV10-1 and TRBJ2-6; TRBD1 aligns across 10 bases. Germline-derived CDR1 and CDR2 are WNHNN and SYGVQD (reference sequence). This CDR3 has 17 amino acids. The junction had 4 bases not matched to a gene; V was cut back by 4 bases and J by 1 base. The CDR3 DNA follows: TGCGCCAGCAGTGTGGGACAGGGGTTATCTGGGGCCAACGTCCTGACTTTC. Amino acids: CASSVGQGLSGANVLTF.

This clonotype was observed a few times. The chain uses TRBV11-1 and TRBJ2-2; 11 nucleotides agree with TRBD1. V was clipped by 5 bases and J by 7 bases; unmatched bases: 15. The CDR3 covers 18 residues. In germline, CDR1 is SGHAT, CDR2 FQDESV (reference sequence). This CDR3 is CASSPYGLGQGAIGELFF. For the CDR3, the DNA is TGTGCCAGCAGCCCTTATGGGTTAGGACAGGGGGCCATCGGGGAGCTGTTTTTT.

This clonotype was found a few times. This chain joins TRBV15 and TRBJ2-5, with a possible D match to TRBD1 (6 bases). The CDR3 loop spans 16 amino acids. The ends were cut back, 8 bases at V and 5 bases at J, with 24 bases in the middle. The germline CDR1 and CDR2 sequences are LNHNV and YYDKDF (reference sequence). The CDR3 protein is CATANTGQLMAETQYF. In DNA, the CDR3 is TGTGCCACCGCTAATACTGGACAGCTTATGGCGGAGACCCAGTACTTC.

This CDR3 reads CASSYSMLAGEEETQYF. The CDR3 coding sequence is TGTGCCAGCAGTTACTCGATGTTAGCGGGAGAGGAAGAGACCCAGTACTTC. The genes are TRBV6-6 and TRBJ2-5; 9 bases are a match to TRBD2. This CDR3 has 17 residues. V was pared by 0 bases and J by 3 bases, with 8 bases of the junction left unmatched. The germline V gene has CDR1 MNHNY and CDR2 SVGAGI (reference sequence).

The CDR3 bases are TGTGCCAGCAATGTAGGGGGTCTTGGAACTGAAGCTTTCTTT. Amino acids: CASNVGGLGTEAFF. The chain uses TRBV2 and TRBJ1-1; perhaps TRBD1 as D (6 bases). Germline CDR1 is SNHLY and CDR2 is FYNNEI. The CDR3 length is 14 residues. The V end was cut by 7 bases, the J end by 5 bases, with 17 bases between.